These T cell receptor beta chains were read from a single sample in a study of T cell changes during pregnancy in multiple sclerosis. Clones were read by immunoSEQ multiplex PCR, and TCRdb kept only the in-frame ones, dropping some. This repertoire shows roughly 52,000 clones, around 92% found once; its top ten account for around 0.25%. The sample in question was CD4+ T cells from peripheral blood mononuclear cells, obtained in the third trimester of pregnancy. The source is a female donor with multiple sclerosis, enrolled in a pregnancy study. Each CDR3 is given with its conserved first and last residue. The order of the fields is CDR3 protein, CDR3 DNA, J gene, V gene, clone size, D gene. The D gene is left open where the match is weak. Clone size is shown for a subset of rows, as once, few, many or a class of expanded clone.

CASSLGQQQETQYF TGCGCCAGCAGCCTGGGACAGCAACAAGAGACCCAGTACTTC TRBJ2-5 TRBV5-1 . TRBD1
CASSFREGPYEQYF TGTGCCAGCAGTTTTAGGGAGGGACCCTACGAGCAGTACTTC TRBJ2-7 TRBV27 . TRBD2
CASSDRAGRSPLHF TGTGCCAGCAGCGACAGGGCGGGGAGATCACCCCTCCACTTT TRBJ1-6 TRBV14 . TRBD1
CATRKGHYYTEAFF TGTGCCACCAGAAAAGGACACTATTACACTGAAGCTTTCTTT TRBJ1-1 TRBV15 . .
CASSQGTVKSTDTQYF TGTGCCAGCAGCCAAGGGACTGTAAAAAGCACAGATACGCAGTATTTT TRBJ2-3 TRBV7-2 . .
CASQMTGVTEAFF TGTGCCAGCCAGATGACAGGGGTAACTGAAGCTTTCTTT TRBJ1-1 TRBV19 . TRBD1
CASSIDPLSGSLDTQYF TGTGCCAGTAGTATAGATCCTTTGAGCGGAAGTTTAGATACGCAGTATTTT TRBJ2-3 TRBV19 . .
CASSLALGANTEAFF TGCGCCAGCAGCTTGGCTTTGGGCGCGAACACTGAAGCTTTCTTT TRBJ1-1 TRBV5-1 . .
CASSLGDSSTDTQYF TGTGCCAGCAGCTTAGGGGACTCTAGCACAGATACGCAGTATTTT TRBJ2-3 TRBV7-9 . .
CASSQEGTGGRNTEAFF TGTGCCAGCAGCCAAGAAGGGACAGGGGGCCGGAACACTGAAGCTTTCTTT TRBJ1-1 TRBV4-2 once TRBD1
CASSLIAGWNEQFF TGTGCCAGCAGTTTAATAGCGGGGTGGAATGAGCAGTTCTTC TRBJ2-1 TRBV27 . TRBD2
CASSPTGKETQYF TGTGCCAGCAGTCCGACAGGGAAAGAGACCCAGTACTTC TRBJ2-5 TRBV25-1 . TRBD1
CASSARDRPYEQYF TGTGCCAGCAGCGCCCGGGACAGGCCCTACGAGCAGTACTTC TRBJ2-7 TRBV12-1 . .
CASSEVRGNEQYF TGTGCCAGCAGTGAAGTCCGGGGGAACGAGCAGTACTTC TRBJ2-7 TRBV6-1 . .
CASSQDSGGLQETQYF TGTGCCAGCAGCCAAGATAGCGGGGGGCTACAAGAGACCCAGTACTTC TRBJ2-5 TRBV4-2 . TRBD2
CASSLTGTSGYTF TGTGCCAGCAGCCTGACAGGGACAAGCGGCTACACCTTC TRBJ1-2 TRBV7-3 . TRBD1
CASSPTGGVDTEAFF TGCGCCAGCAGCCCGACAGGGGGGGTTGACACTGAAGCTTTCTTT TRBJ1-1 TRBV5-1 once TRBD1
CASSELGKGDLGQFF TGTGCCAGCAGTGAACTGGGTAAGGGGGATCTTGGGCAGTTCTTC TRBJ2-1 TRBV6-1 . .
CASSLLTVNSPLHF TGTGCCAGCAGCTTACTGACAGTCAATTCACCCCTCCACTTT TRBJ1-6 TRBV7-9 few .
CASSINQGNQPQHF TGTGCCAGTAGTATCAATCAGGGAAATCAGCCCCAGCATTTT TRBJ1-5 TRBV19 . .
CASSLGQGNYGYTF TGTGCCAGCAGCTTGGGACAGGGTAACTATGGCTACACCTTC TRBJ1-2 TRBV5-5 . TRBD1
CANSIGSPDTQYF TGTGCCAATTCTATCGGTTCGCCAGATACGCAGTATTTT TRBJ2-3 TRBV10-3 . .
CASSLSGGETQYF TGTGCCAGCAGCTTATCGGGGGGAGAGACCCAGTACTTC TRBJ2-5 TRBV7-3 . TRBD2
CASSFRLGTGIYGYTF TGTGCCAGCAGCTTTAGATTGGGTACAGGGATCTATGGCTACACCTTC TRBJ1-2 TRBV7-2 . .
CASSLVPSGRFSYEQYF TGTGCCAGCAGCTTAGTGCCTAGCGGGAGGTTTTCCTACGAGCAGTACTTC TRBJ2-7 TRBV7-6 . TRBD2
CASSLGSNEGAPLHF TGTGCCAGCAGCTTGGGTTCGAACGAAGGGGCACCCCTCCACTTT TRBJ1-6 TRBV11-1 . .
CASSQDAQQGAGTGELFF TGTGCCAGCAGCCAAGACGCTCAACAGGGGGCCGGGACCGGGGAGCTGTTTTTT TRBJ2-2 TRBV4-2 . TRBD1
CASSRYGAGVYYNEQFF TGTGCCAGCAGCCGTTATGGAGCGGGAGTTTACTACAATGAGCAGTTCTTC TRBJ2-1 TRBV16 . TRBD2
CASTFGDSYNEQFF TGTGCCAGTACCTTCGGGGACTCCTACAATGAGCAGTTCTTC TRBJ2-1 TRBV19 . .
CASSPVAGLYPEAFF TGCGCCAGCAGCCCCGTCGCAGGCCTATACCCTGAAGCTTTCTTT TRBJ1-1 TRBV5-1 . .
CASNPRTSGRNTGELFF TGTGCCAGCAACCCCCGGACTAGCGGTAGGAACACCGGGGAGCTGTTTTTT TRBJ2-2 TRBV27 . TRBD2
CASSSPTGLSGYTF TGCGCCAGCAGCTCCCCGACAGGGTTAAGTGGCTACACCTTC TRBJ1-2 TRBV4-1 few TRBD1
CASSLDLGDGYTF TGTGCCAGCAGCTTAGATCTAGGGGATGGCTACACCTTC TRBJ1-2 TRBV11-2 . .
CASKGASYEQYF TGTGCCAGCAAAGGGGCTAGCTACGAGCAGTACTTC TRBJ2-7 TRBV6-5 . .
CASSKIPGGKFDNQPQHF TGTGCCAGCAGCAAAATCCCAGGGGGCAAGTTTGACAATCAGCCCCAGCATTTT TRBJ1-5 TRBV21-1 . .
CASSFIGGVQETQYF TGTGCCAGCAGTTTCATCGGGGGTGTCCAAGAGACCCAGTACTTC TRBJ2-5 TRBV9 . .
CAWSPRAGGMEKLFF TGTGCCTGGAGTCCCAGGGCTGGGGGGATGGAAAAACTGTTTTTT TRBJ1-4 TRBV30 . .
CASNLLVRDEQFF TGTGCCAGCAACCTACTAGTGCGCGATGAGCAGTTCTTC TRBJ2-1 TRBV6-4 . .
CASSPMGQANNEQFF TGCGCCAGCAGCCCAATGGGACAGGCTAACAATGAGCAGTTCTTC TRBJ2-1 TRBV5-1 . TRBD1
CAISESARRQGDEQYF TGTGCCATCAGTGAGTCTGCGCGTCGTCAGGGGGACGAGCAGTACTTC TRBJ2-7 TRBV10-3 . TRBD1
CASSLGQGDSPLHF TGCGCCAGCAGCTTGGGGCAGGGGGATTCACCCCTCCACTTT TRBJ1-6 TRBV5-1 . TRBD1